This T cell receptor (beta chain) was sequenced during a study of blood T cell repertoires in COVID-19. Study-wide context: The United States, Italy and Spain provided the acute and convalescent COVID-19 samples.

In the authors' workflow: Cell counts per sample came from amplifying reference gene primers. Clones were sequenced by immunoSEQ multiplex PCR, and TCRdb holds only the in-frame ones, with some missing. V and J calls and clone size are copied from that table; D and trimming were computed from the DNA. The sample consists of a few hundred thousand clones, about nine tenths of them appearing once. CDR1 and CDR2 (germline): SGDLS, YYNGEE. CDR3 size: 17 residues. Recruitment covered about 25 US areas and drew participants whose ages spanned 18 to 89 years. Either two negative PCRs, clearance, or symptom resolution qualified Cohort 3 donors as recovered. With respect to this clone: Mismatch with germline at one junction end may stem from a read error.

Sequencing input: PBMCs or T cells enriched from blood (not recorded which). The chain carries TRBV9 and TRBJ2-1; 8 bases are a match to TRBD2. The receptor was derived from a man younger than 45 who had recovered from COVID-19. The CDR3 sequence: CASSVGEGLAAYNERFF. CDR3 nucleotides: TGTGCCAGCAGCGTAGGTGAAGGACTAGCTGCATACAATGAGCGGTTCTTC.